The clone carrying this T cell receptor (beta chain) was detected ten times or more. The blood RNA (from unsorted whole blood) was obtained, and germline DNA was also extracted. This sample is drawn from a study of tumor-infiltrating lymphocytes in primary liver carcinoma. Study as a whole: All lesions had stage T1-T3 N0M0 and roughly 4 to 10 cm widths.

The investigators made TCR beta cDNA from around 540 ng total RNA, using a constant-region primer. Slightly modified ARM-PCR, run as three nested multiplex PCR rounds, produced the TCR beta libraries. The opening two PCR rounds, approximately 10 cycles each, paired TRBV1-TRBV30 forward primers with a C-beta reverse primer. TCRdb independently ran MiXCR on the multiplex PCR reads; one entry per CDR3 protein. The table lists 300,000 to 350,000 distinct CDR3 sequences, less than 70% of them singletons. The CDR3 has 15 residues. Germline-derived CDR1 and CDR2 are LGHNA and YSLEER. Trimming removed 0 bases at V and 1 base at J, with 10 bases between.

The genes are TRBV4-3 and TRBJ2-7; D may be TRBD1 (5 bases). Sequences were obtained from peripheral blood. This receptor was identified in a man between 40 and 49 years old with primary liver carcinoma and hepatitis B virus infection. CDR3 nucleotides: TGCGCCAGCAGCCAAGAGGCAAGGGGATCCTACGAGCAGTACTTC. Amino acids: CASSQEARGSYEQYF.